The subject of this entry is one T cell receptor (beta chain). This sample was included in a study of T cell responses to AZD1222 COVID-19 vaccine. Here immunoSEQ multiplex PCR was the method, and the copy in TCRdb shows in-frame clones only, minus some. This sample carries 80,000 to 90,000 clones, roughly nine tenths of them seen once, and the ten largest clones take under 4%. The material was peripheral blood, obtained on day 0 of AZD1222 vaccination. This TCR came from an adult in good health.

The CDR3 here is CASGQKASGGQPQHF. CDR3 bases: TGTGCCAGCGGCCAGAAGGCATCGGGGGGTCAGCCCCAGCATTTT. The V call is TRBV6-5, the J call TRBJ1-5, with D possibly TRBD1 on 5 matching bases. Trimming took 8 bases from V and 6 from J, leaving 20 bases between them. CDR1 MNHEY and CDR2 SVGAGI come from the germline V gene. The CDR3 is 15 amino acids.